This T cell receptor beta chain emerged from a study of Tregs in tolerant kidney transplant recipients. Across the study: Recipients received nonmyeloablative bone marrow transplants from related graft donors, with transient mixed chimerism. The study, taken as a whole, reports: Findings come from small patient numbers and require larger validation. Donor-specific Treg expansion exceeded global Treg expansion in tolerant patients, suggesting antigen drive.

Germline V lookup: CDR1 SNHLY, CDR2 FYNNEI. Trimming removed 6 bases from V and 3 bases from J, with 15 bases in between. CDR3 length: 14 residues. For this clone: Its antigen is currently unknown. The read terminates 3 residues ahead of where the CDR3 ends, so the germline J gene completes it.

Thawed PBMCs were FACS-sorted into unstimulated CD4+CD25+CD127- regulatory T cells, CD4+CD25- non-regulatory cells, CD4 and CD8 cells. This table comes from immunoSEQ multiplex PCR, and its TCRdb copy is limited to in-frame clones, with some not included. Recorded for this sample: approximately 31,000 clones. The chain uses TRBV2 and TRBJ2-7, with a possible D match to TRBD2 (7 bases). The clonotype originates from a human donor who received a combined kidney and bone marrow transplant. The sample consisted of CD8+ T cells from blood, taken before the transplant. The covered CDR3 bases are TGTGCCAGCAGCCCCTCGCGGGGGCTCTACGAG. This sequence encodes CASSPSRGLYE. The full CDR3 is CASSPSRGLYEQYF.